This T cell receptor (beta chain) was retrieved from a study of metastatic and nonmetastatic thyroid tumors. Across the whole study: The authors compared repertoires across blood and tumor or nodule tissue from malignant and benign thyroid patients.

Authors' analysis steps: Differences in CDR3 between clinicopathological groups were drawn on to build a classifier intended to discriminate distant-metastatic papillary thyroid cancer patients. TCRdb reanalyzed the PCR reads with MiXCR. The V and J calls come from TCRdb's annotation, not from the publication. The table lists more than 10,000 clones, around 10% of them singletons. Study-level results: Malignant tumors reportedly showed significantly higher TCR beta diversity than benign nodules in both blood and tumor.

Each patient went into thyroid surgery without having received any treatment. Turning to this clone: No antigen is known for it.

The TCR sequence derives from a female donor with papillary thyroid cancer or a benign thyroid nodule (not recorded which). Some clones in this sample may be carry-over from other donors' samples. Material: blood.

CDR3 loop: CASSLQGPFTEAFF. In DNA, the CDR3 is TGTGCCAGCAGTCTACAGGGTCCCTTCACTGAAGCTTTCTTT. V and J are TRBV27 and TRBJ1-1; maybe TRBD1 (6 bases). Per the germline V gene, CDR1 is MNHEY and CDR2 is SMNVEV (reference sequence). The germline V and J ends were trimmed by 5 bases and 4 bases, with 14 bases remaining between them. The CDR3 contains 14 residues.